This T cell receptor beta chain was sequenced during a study of T cell repertoires in cytomegalovirus infection. Background on the study: Evidence of both CMV infection and a matching HLA type came from public TCR beta signatures.

Trimming at V came to 5 bases and at J to 15 bases, leaving 10 bases not matched to a gene. The CDR3 sequence is 12 residues long. The V gene's germline CDR1 is MDHEN and CDR2 SYDVKM. TCRdb reprocessed the reads with MiXCR, giving one entry per CDR3 protein. Of around 290,000 distinct CDR3 sequences in the sample, 25% are singletons; the top ten hold about 15%. Sample: PBMCs. The chain employs TRBV28 and TRBJ2-1; 7 bases are shared with TRBD1. The sequence was collected from a human donor in good health (CMV status not recorded). Some clones in this sample may be carry-over from other donors' samples. The chain's CDR3 is CASSLTGLASFF. CDR3 DNA: TGTGCCAGCAGTCTGACAGGGTTAGCTTCGTTCTTC.